The 12 T cell receptor beta chains reported below all come from one sample, sequenced in a study of cytomegalovirus exposure and HLA in healthy donors. Primers for the PCR totalled 60 Vbeta and 13 Jbeta. Profiled with immunoSEQ multiplex PCR; TCRdb holds only in-frame clones, not every one. Among about 160,000 clones listed, 70% to 90% were seen once. Sequenced input: PBMCs. These receptors originate from a woman in her late teens or twenties in good health and CMV-seronegative.

The chain carries TRBV5-1 and TRBJ2-5; 7 nucleotides line up with TRBD1. Germline CDR1 and CDR2: SGHRS and YFSETQ. The CDR3 has 13 amino acids. The V and J ends lost 3 bases and 5 bases, in that order; junction bases with no gene match: 4. This chain's CDR3 is CASSSTGLETQYF. CDR3 in DNA: TGCGCCAGCAGCTCGACAGGGCTGGAGACCCAGTACTTC.

The chain uses TRBV4-1 and TRBJ2-7, with a possible D match to TRBD1 (5 bases). The V end was cut by 3 bases, the J end by 5 bases, with 17 bases between. Germline lookup yields CDR1 MGHRA and CDR2 YSYEKL. The CDR3 has 15 residues. The CDR3 nucleotides read TGCGCCAGCAGCCACCCACCCAAGGGGCACAACGAGCAGTACTTC. Translating gives CASSHPPKGHNEQYF.

The chain has TRBV2 and TRBJ1-6, with 9 bases that match TRBD1. The germline CDR1 and CDR2 sequences are SNHLY and FYNNEI. The CDR3 sequence is 14 residues long. Unmatched junction bases numbered 9, after V lost 8 bases and J lost 10 bases. The CDR3 sequence: CASGGQGIESPLHF. In DNA form, the CDR3 reads TGTGCCAGCGGCGGACAGGGGATAGAATCACCCCTCCACTTT.

The rearrangement joins TRBV2 to TRBJ2-1; 9 bases match TRBD1. Germline V CDR1 and CDR2: SNHLY, FYNNEI. Losses at the gene ends were 7 bases for V and 13 bases for J; bases not matched to a gene: 5. The CDR3 has 11 residues. The CDR3 DNA sequence: TGTGCCAGCAACGGGGGACAGGGTCAGTTCTTC. Protein sequence: CASNGGQGQFF. The variable domain in full, with the rest retrieved from reference TRBV2 and TRBJ2-1, is EPEVTQTPSHQVTQMGQEVILRCVPISNHLYFYWYRQILGQKVEFLVSFYNNEISEKSEIFDDQFSVERPDGSNFTLKIRSTKLEDSAMYFCASNGGQGQFFGPGTRLTVL.

This clone occurred a few times. The CDR3 spells CASSVKRETGLNEQFF. As DNA, the CDR3 is TGTGCCAGCAGCGTAAAGCGCGAGACAGGGCTGAATGAGCAGTTCTTC. This rearrangement joins TRBV9 to TRBJ2-1, with TRBD1 matching 7 bases. Trimming cost V 1 base and J 7 bases; bases outside gene matches: 11. The CDR3 consists of 16 residues. Germline assignment: CDR1 SGDLS and CDR2 YYNGEE.

The J gene is TRBJ1-2, the V gene TRBV5-6; TRBD1 matches 7 bases. The CDR3 totals 19 residues. Germline trimming cut 5 bases from V and 0 bases from J; bases unmatched to any gene: 19. Germline values: CDR1 SGHDT, CDR2 YYEEEE. The CDR3 loop reads CASRFLRLAKTGSNYGYTF. CDR3 in DNA: TGTGCCAGCAGATTTCTGAGACTGGCAAAGACAGGGTCTAACTATGGCTACACCTTC. The full variable domain, with the rest looked up from reference TRBV5-6 and TRBJ1-2, is DAGVTQSPTHLIKTRGQQVTLRCSPKSGHDTVSWYQQALGQGPQFIFQYYEEEERQRGNFPDRFSGHQFPNYSSELNVNALLLGDSALYLCASRFLRLAKTGSNYGYTFGSGTRLTVV.

The J gene is TRBJ2-3, the V gene TRBV27; D call uncertain. Trimming left V 3 bases short and J 3 bases short, with 10 bases between. Germline lookup yields CDR1 MNHEY and CDR2 SMNVEV (reference sequence). The CDR3 is 14 residues long. The CDR3 here is CASSLLGATDTQYF. The CDR3 DNA follows: TGTGCCAGCAGTTTGTTGGGCGCAACAGATACGCAGTATTTT.

The chain has TRBV6-5 and TRBJ1-2, with D unresolved. The CDR3 sequence is 13 residues long. V was shortened by 4 bases and J by 2 bases, with 8 bases between the two germline ends. From germline, CDR1 is MNHEY and CDR2 SVGAGI. CDR3 nucleotide sequence: TGTGCCAGCAGTTCGAAACACAACTATGGCTACACCTTC. It specifies CASSSKHNYGYTF.

This chain connects TRBV27 to TRBJ1-1; 11 bases are a match to TRBD1. The germline gives CDR1 MNHEY, CDR2 SMNVEV (reference sequence). With V trimmed by 7 bases and J by 6 bases, 10 bases remained unmatched. The CDR3 sequence is 15 residues long. CDR3 protein: CASTRRGQGAAEAFF. For the CDR3, the DNA is TGTGCCAGCACCCGCCGTGGACAGGGGGCGGCTGAAGCTTTCTTT.

Only a few counts were recorded for this clone. The chain couples TRBV28 to TRBJ2-1; 7 bases align to TRBD1. The germline V gene has CDR1 MDHEN and CDR2 SYDVKM. This CDR3 is 12 amino acids long. The ends lost 5 bases at V and 7 bases at J; junction bases unmatched: 2. The DNA for the CDR3 is TGTGCCAGCAGTATGACAGGGAATGAGCAGTTCTTC. It yields the protein CASSMTGNEQFF.

The V gene is TRBV5-1, the J gene TRBJ2-7; the D gene is possibly TRBD1 (6 bases). Trimming stripped 4 bases from V and 0 bases from J, with 11 bases between. The germline CDR1 and CDR2 sequences are SGHRS and YFSETQ. The CDR3 is 14 residues long. CDR3 protein: CASSRQASSYEQYF. DNA of the CDR3: TGCGCCAGCAGCCGACAGGCGAGCTCCTACGAGCAGTACTTC.

The chain has TRBV2 and TRBJ2-5; 9 bases map to TRBD1. Germline V gene data show CDR1 as SNHLY and CDR2 as FYNNEI. CDR3 length equals 15 residues. Trimming took 4 bases from V and 4 from J; bases not matched to a gene: 7. The CDR3 region has the DNA TGTGCCAGCAGTGCCGGGACAGGGTTTGGAGAGACCCAGTACTTC. Translated: CASSAGTGFGETQYF. The variable domain in full, completed from reference TRBV2 and TRBJ2-5, reads EPEVTQTPSHQVTQMGQEVILRCVPISNHLYFYWYRQILGQKVEFLVSFYNNEISEKSEIFDDQFSVERPDGSNFTLKIRSTKLEDSAMYFCASSAGTGFGETQYFGPGTRLLVL.